These 10 T cell receptor beta chains were all obtained from the same sample, sequenced in a study of blood T cell repertoires in COVID-19. This table comes from immunoSEQ multiplex PCR, and its TCRdb copy is limited to in-frame clones, with some not included. The sample yields 190,000 or so clones, about nine tenths seen once. Sequenced: PBMCs or T cells enriched from blood (not recorded which). Receptors originate from a man younger than 45 who had recovered from COVID-19.

As DNA, the CDR3 is TGTGCCAGTAGTATCTCACTAGCGGTCTTCTACGAGCAGTACTTC. This gives the protein CASSISLAVFYEQYF. The chain carries TRBV19 and TRBJ2-7; 8 bases match TRBD2. With 3 bases clipped from V and 3 bases from J, the junction kept 7 bases outside the gene matches. Germline CDR1 and CDR2: LNHDA and SQIVND (reference sequence). The CDR3 runs to 15 residues.

The CDR3 sequence: CASSLNRDRGGNEQFF. The DNA of the CDR3 is TGTGCCAGCAGCTTAAACCGGGACAGGGGAGGCAATGAGCAGTTCTTC. This chain joins TRBV7-9 and TRBJ2-1; 10 bases map to TRBD1. The germline CDR1 and CDR2 sequences are SEHNR and FQNEAQ (reference sequence). Unmatched junction bases numbered 7, after V lost 2 bases and J lost 6 bases. CDR3 length: 16 residues.

J is TRBJ2-1 and V is TRBV11-2; the match to TRBD2 covers 12 bases. Trimming removed 5 bases from V and 6 bases from J; junction bases left unmatched: 11. CDR3 length: 17 amino acids. CDR1 is SGHAT and CDR2 is FQNNGV in the germline V gene. CDR3 region: CASSQTSGSGSSNEQFF. The CDR3 DNA reads as TGTGCCAGCAGCCAGACTAGCGGGAGTGGGTCATCCAATGAGCAGTTCTTC.

This chain links TRBV28 with TRBJ1-5, with unresolved D. The CDR3 spans 13 residues. Per germline, CDR1 MDHEN and CDR2 SYDVKM. Trimming removed 6 bases at V and 0 bases at J, with 6 bases between. The CDR3 loop is CASSWLSNQPQHF. The CDR3 bases are TGTGCCAGCAGCTGGCTTAGCAATCAGCCCCAGCATTTT.

The chain is built from TRBV2 and TRBJ2-1, with TRBD2 matching over 9 bases. V lost 3 bases and J lost 0; bases outside the gene matches: 9. This CDR3 region has 18 residues. CDR1 SNHLY and CDR2 FYNNEI come from the germline V gene. CDR3 DNA: TGTGCCAGCAGTGACTTAGGACTAGCGACTAGCTCCTACAATGAGCAGTTCTTC. Translating gives CASSDLGLATSSYNEQFF.

The gene calls are TRBV7-8 and TRBJ1-5, with D maybe TRBD1 (5 bases). The germline gives CDR1 SGHVS, CDR2 FQNEAQ. V was trimmed by 1 base and J by 0 bases, leaving 10 bases between them. CDR3 length: 16 residues. CDR3 loop: CASSLETDYSNQPQHF. In DNA form, the CDR3 reads TGTGCCAGCAGCTTAGAGACAGATTATAGCAATCAGCCCCAGCATTTT.

This clone was picked up a small number of times. The chain recombines TRBV4-1 with TRBJ2-7, with TRBD2 matching over 11 bases. V trimming: 1 base; J trimming: 6 bases; junction bases outside the gene matches: 8. CDR1 and CDR2 from the germline V gene are MGHRA and YSYEKL. This CDR3 has 16 amino acids. CDR3 nucleotides: TGCGCCAGCAGCCAAGGCATTCGGCTAGCGGGAGGCGAGCAGTACTTC. Translation gives CASSQGIRLAGGEQYF.

The J gene is TRBJ1-4, the V gene TRBV10-3; 7 bases align to TRBD1. This CDR3 is 16 amino acids long. Germline assignment: CDR1 ENHRY and CDR2 SYGVKD. With V trimmed by 0 bases and J by 4 bases, 5 bases remained unmatched. The CDR3 reads CAISESSTGVNEKLFF. The CDR3 nucleotides are TGTGCCATCAGTGAGTCTAGTACAGGGGTTAATGAAAAACTGTTTTTT.

On this clone itself: An end of the junction differs from the germline gene, which may be a read error. The chain is built from TRBV13 and TRBJ2-2; perhaps TRBD1 as D (6 bases). CDR3 length equals 18 residues. Germline CDR1 reads PRHDT; CDR2 reads FYEKMQ (reference sequence). CDR3 in DNA: TGTGCCAGCAGCTTAGGAACAGGGAAGGGGATGGGCACCAGGGAGCTGTTTTTT. It yields the protein CASSLGTGKGMGTRELFF.

The chain has TRBV10-3 and TRBJ2-3; D not resolved. Per the germline V gene, CDR1 is ENHRY and CDR2 is SYGVKD. CDR3 length: 14 residues. V lost 2 bases, J lost 2 bases, and 8 bases lay in between. CDR3: CAISEETNTDTQYF. DNA for the CDR3: TGTGCCATCAGTGAGGAAACAAACACAGATACGCAGTATTTT.